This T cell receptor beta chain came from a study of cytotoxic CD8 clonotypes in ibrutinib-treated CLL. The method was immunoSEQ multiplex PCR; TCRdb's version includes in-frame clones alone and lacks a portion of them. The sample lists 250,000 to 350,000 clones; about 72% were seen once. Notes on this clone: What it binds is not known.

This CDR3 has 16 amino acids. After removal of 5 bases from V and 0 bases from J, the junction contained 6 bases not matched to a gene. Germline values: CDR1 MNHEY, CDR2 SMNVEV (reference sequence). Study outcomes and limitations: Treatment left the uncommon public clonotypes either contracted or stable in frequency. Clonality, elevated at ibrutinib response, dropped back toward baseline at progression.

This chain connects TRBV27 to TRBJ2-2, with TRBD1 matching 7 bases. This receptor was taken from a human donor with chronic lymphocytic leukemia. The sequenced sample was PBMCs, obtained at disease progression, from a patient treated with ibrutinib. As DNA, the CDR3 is TGTGCCAGCAGTATCGGGACAGCCACGAACACCGGGGAGCTGTTTTTT. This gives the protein CASSIGTATNTGELFF.